This T cell receptor beta chain is from a study of beta chain features in type 1 diabetes. Study outcomes and limitations: Among all four CD4+ subsets, Type 1 diabetes patients had TCRB CDR3s that were moderately but significantly shorter.

A word on this clone: Antigen unknown.

V shed 1 base and J 0 bases; nucleotides not matched to a gene: 8. In germline, CDR1 is SGHAT, CDR2 FQNNGV. The CDR3 has 17 residues. All of the isolated RNA was reverse transcribed, so expressed TCRB transcripts were sequenced. Clones were read by immunoSEQ multiplex PCR, and TCRdb kept only the in-frame ones, dropping some. The sample records about 190,000 clones, 7.5% to 8.5% being singletons. The chain is built from TRBV11-2 and TRBJ2-7, with 8 bases aligning to TRBD2. This receptor was identified in a man between 18 and 29 years old with type 1 diabetes. Sequencing was carried out using central memory CD4+ T cells from blood. CDR3 bases: TGTGCCAGCAGCTTAGGGTCTAGCGGGTTAAGCTCCTACGAGCAGTACTTC. It translates to CASSLGSSGLSSYEQYF.